A single TCR beta chain is shown here with its context. Clones were sequenced by immunoSEQ multiplex PCR, and TCRdb holds only the in-frame ones, with some missing. The sample lists some 190,000 clones, approximately 80% occurring once. The data belong to a study of blood T cell repertoires in COVID-19. Germline V lookup: CDR1 SGDLS, CDR2 YYNGEE. This CDR3 has 15 amino acids. The V and J ends lost 4 bases and 2 bases, in that order; junction bases with no gene match: 5. This receptor was taken from a man aged 55 to 70 with acute or convalescent COVID-19. The chain carries TRBV9 and TRBJ1-5, with TRBD1 identical over 8 bases. The sequencing sample was made of peripheral blood. In DNA form, the CDR3 reads TGTGCCAGCAGCAATTCGGGACAGGGCAATCAGCCCCAGCATTTT. Its protein product is CASSNSGQGNQPQHF. Full variable domain (outside the CDR3, taken from reference TRBV9 and TRBJ1-5): DSGVTQTPKHLITATGQRVTLRCSPRSGDLSVYWYQQSLDQGLQFLIQYYNGEERAKGNILERFSAQQFPDLHSELNLSSLELGDSALYFCASSNSGQGNQPQHFGDGTRLSIL.